These 4 T cell receptor beta chains were all obtained from the same sample, sequenced in a study of T-cell memory formation after mild COVID-19. TCRdb ran MiXCR on the 5' RACE reads and lists one entry per CDR3 protein. The sample includes roughly 50,000 distinct CDR3 sequences, more than 8% of them seen just once. Sequences were obtained from PBMCs or a T cell subset sorted from them (not recorded which). Receptors were obtained from a man younger than 30 who had mild COVID-19 (a few samples of this study predate the infection). Cell type and time point are not known.

V and J are TRBV7-9 and TRBJ2-5; no reliable D call. Trimming pared 5 bases from V and 0 bases from J, leaving 7 bases between. The CDR3 length is 13 residues. Germline CDR1 and CDR2: SEHNR and FQNEAQ (reference sequence). This CDR3 reads CASSIRDQETQYF. In DNA form, the CDR3 reads TGTGCCAGCAGCATTAGGGACCAAGAGACCCAGTACTTC.

CDR3 in amino acids: CASSLDGNSPLHF. The CDR3 DNA sequence: TGTGCCAGCAGCTTAGACGGTAATTCACCCCTCCACTTT. This chain joins TRBV7-9 and TRBJ1-6; no firm D call. Germline values: CDR1 SEHNR, CDR2 FQNEAQ (reference sequence). The V end was cut by 1 base, the J end by 6 bases, with 4 bases between. The CDR3 is 13 amino acids.

The chain employs TRBV20-1 and TRBJ2-3; TRBD1 matches at 9 bases. CDR3 length: 14 amino acids. V was clipped by 3 bases and J by 3 bases; unmatched bases: 4. CDR1 and CDR2 from the germline V gene are DFQATT and SNEGSKA (reference sequence). CDR3 DNA: TGCAGTGCTAGCGAGGGGACAGGGACAGATACGCAGTATTTT. It yields the protein CSASEGTGTDTQYF.

The V and J genes are TRBV11-2 and TRBJ2-5; D ambiguous. This CDR3 region has 14 residues. V shed 5 bases and J shed 4 bases, with 14 bases lying between them. Germline assignment: CDR1 SGHAT and CDR2 FQNNGV. CDR3 amino acids: CASSPTVTGETQYF. CDR3 sequence (DNA): TGTGCCAGCAGCCCGACGGTGACTGGAGAGACCCAGTACTTC.